This T cell receptor (beta chain) was identified in a study of liver allograft versus peripheral blood T cells (dated by TCRdb to 2019 to 2021). Context from the whole study: T cell receptor repertoires present within transplanted livers were compared with repertoires in the peripheral blood of liver transplant recipients.

This clonotype was seen more than once but under ten times. What this receptor recognizes is not known. No qualities accompany the bases; no much larger clone lies one base away. Instrument on record: Illumina MiSeq. The public reads were reprocessed in TCRdb via fastp at Q25 and MiXCR, keeping in-frame beta chains. Entries that share a CDR3 protein sequence are merged under the most common genes and DNA. The sample table lists 8,600 or so distinct CDR3 sequences, under 20% of them with a count of one. The top ten hold about 26% of the sample. General conclusions and limits of the study: T cell receptor repertoires inside liver allografts were reported to differ from those detected in peripheral blood.

V gives up 10 bases and J gives up 4 bases, and the segment between their germline ends measures 17 bases. From its cysteine to its phenylalanine, the CDR3 spans 14 amino acids. Of all the DNA, just the CDR3 is kept, 42 bases in frame from base 1. The germline V gene (reference sequence) supplies CDR1 LNHDA and CDR2 SQIVND. This receptor was taken from a human patient who had a liver transplant. In patients who had a transplant, some T cells may come from the graft donor. This chain is built from TRBV19 and TRBJ1-5; TRBD1 is a possible D gene, resting on 6 matching bases. The CDR3 loop reads CATSWTDSNQPQHF. The nucleotide sequence reads TGTGCCACCTCTTGGACAGACTCAAATCAGCCCCAGCATTTT.